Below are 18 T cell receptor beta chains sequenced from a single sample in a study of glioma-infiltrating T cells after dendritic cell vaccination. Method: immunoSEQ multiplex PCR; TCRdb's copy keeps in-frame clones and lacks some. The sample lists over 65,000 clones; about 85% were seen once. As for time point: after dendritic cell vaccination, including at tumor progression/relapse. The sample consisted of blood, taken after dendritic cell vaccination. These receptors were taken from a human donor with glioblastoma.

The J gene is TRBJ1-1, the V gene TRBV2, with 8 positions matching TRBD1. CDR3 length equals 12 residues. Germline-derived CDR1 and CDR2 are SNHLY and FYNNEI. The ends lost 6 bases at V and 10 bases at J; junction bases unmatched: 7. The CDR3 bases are TGTGCCAGCAGAGACAGGGGTAGTAGAGCTTTCTTT. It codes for CASRDRGSRAFF.

DNA of the CDR3: TGTGCCAGTACAGAAGGGACAGGGGTCCCTGGGGCCAACGTCCTGACTTTC. This sequence encodes CASTEGTGVPGANVLTF. The rearrangement links TRBV19 to TRBJ2-6, with 10 positions matching TRBD1. Unmatched junction bases numbered 8, after V lost 7 bases and J lost 2 bases. This CDR3 is built from 17 residues. In germline, CDR1 is LNHDA, CDR2 SQIVND (reference sequence).

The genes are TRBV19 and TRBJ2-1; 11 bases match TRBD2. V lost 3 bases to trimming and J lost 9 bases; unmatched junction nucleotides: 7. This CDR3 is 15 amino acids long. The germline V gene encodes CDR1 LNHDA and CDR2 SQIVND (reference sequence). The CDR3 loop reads CASSILASGGTEQFF. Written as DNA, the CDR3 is TGTGCCAGTAGTATTCTCGCTAGCGGGGGGACTGAGCAGTTCTTC.

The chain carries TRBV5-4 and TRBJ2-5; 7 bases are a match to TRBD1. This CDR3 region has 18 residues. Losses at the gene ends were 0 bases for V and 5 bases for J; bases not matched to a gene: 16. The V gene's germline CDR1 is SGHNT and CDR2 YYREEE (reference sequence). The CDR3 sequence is CASSLDFGTEPQGETQYF. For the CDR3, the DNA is TGTGCCAGCAGCTTGGATTTTGGGACAGAACCCCAAGGGGAGACCCAGTACTTC.

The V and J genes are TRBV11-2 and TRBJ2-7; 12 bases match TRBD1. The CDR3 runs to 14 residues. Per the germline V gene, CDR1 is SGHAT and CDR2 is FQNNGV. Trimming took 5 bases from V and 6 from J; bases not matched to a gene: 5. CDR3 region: CASSAGTGGFEQYF. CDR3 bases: TGTGCCAGCAGCGCCGGGACAGGGGGCTTCGAGCAGTACTTC.

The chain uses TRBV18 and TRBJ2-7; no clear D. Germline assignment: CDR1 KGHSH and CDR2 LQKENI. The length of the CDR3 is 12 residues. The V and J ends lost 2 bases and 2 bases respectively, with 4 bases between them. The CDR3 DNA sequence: TGTGCCAGCTCACCAGACACCTACGAGCAGTACTTC. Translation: CASSPDTYEQYF.

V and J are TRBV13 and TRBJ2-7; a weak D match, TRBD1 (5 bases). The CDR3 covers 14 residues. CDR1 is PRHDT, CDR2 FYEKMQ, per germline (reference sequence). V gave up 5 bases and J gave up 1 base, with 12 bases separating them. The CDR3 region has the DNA TGTGCCAGCAGCGGTACAGGAGTTTCCTACGAGCAGTACTTC. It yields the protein CASSGTGVSYEQYF.

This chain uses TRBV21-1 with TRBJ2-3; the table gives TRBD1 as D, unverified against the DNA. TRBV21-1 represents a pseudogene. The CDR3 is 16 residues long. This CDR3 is CASSKTGETSTDTQYF. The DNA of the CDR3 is TGTGCCAGCAGCAAAACAGGTGAAACTAGCACAGATACGCAGTATTTT.

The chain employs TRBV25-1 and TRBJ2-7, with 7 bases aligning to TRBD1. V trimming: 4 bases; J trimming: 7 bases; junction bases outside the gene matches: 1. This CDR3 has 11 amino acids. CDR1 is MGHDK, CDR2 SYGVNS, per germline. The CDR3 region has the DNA TGTGCCAGCAGTGCAGGGGGTGAGCAGTACTTC. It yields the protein CASSAGGEQYF.

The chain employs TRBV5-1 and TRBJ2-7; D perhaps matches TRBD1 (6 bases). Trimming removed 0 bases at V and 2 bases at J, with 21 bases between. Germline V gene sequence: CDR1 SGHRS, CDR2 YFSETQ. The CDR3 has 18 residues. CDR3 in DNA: TGCGCCAGCAGCTTGGGCCCACTGGACAGTCGAAGCACCTACGAGCAGTACTTC. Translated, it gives CASSLGPLDSRSTYEQYF.

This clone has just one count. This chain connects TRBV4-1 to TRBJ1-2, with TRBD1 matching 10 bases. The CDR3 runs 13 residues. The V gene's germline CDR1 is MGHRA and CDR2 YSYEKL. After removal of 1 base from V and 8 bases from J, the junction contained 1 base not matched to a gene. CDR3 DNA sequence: TGCGCCAGCAGCCAAGGACAGGGGGCGGGCTACACCTTC. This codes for CASSQGQGAGYTF.

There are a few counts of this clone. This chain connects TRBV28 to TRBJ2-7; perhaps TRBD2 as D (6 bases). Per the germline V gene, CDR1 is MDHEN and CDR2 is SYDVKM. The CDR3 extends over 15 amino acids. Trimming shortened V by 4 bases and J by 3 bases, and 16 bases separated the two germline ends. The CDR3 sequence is CASSSPGASLYEQYF. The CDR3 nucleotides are TGTGCCAGCAGTTCTCCGGGAGCTTCCCTCTACGAGCAGTACTTC.

CDR3 loop: CASATRGGQGNEQFF. The CDR3 nucleotides read TGTGCCAGCGCCACCCGCGGGGGGCAAGGCAATGAGCAGTTCTTC. The chain uses TRBV7-6 and TRBJ2-1; TRBD2 matches at 8 bases. Trimming removed 8 bases from V and 6 bases from J; junction bases left unmatched: 12. Germline CDR1 reads SGHVS; CDR2 reads FNYEAQ. This CDR3 is built from 15 residues.

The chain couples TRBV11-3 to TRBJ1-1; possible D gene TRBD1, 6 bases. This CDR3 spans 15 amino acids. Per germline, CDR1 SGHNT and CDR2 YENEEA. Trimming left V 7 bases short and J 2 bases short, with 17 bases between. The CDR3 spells CASTDPHRENTEAFF. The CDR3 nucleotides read TGTGCCAGCACCGACCCCCACAGGGAAAACACTGAAGCTTTCTTT. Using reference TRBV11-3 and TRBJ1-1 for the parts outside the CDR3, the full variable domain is EAGVVQSPRYKIIEKKQPVAFWCNPISGHNTLYWYLQNLGQGPELLIRYENEEAVDDSQLPKDRFSAERLKGVDSTLKIQPAELGDSAVYLCASTDPHRENTEAFFGQGTRLTVV.

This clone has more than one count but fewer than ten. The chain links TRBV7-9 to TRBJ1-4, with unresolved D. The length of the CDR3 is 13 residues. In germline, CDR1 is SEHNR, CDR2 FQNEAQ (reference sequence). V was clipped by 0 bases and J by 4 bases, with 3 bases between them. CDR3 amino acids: CASSLALNEKLFF. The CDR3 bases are TGTGCCAGCAGCTTAGCACTTAATGAAAAACTGTTTTTT.

In nucleotides, the CDR3 is TGTGCCAGCAGCTTAGGGGGCGGGGTCGCGGACGAGCAGTACTTC. As protein: CASSLGGGVADEQYF. This rearrangement joins TRBV7-6 to TRBJ2-7; D is perhaps TRBD2 (6 bases). CDR1 is SGHVS, CDR2 FNYEAQ, per germline. This CDR3 has 15 amino acids. V was clipped by 1 base and J by 5 bases, with 15 bases between them.

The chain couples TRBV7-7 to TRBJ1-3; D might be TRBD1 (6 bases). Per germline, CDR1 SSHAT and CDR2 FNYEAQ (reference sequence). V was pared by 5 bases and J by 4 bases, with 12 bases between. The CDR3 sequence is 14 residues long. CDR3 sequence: CASSETGSGNTIYF. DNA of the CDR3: TGTGCCAGCAGCGAAACAGGGTCGGGAAACACCATATATTTT.

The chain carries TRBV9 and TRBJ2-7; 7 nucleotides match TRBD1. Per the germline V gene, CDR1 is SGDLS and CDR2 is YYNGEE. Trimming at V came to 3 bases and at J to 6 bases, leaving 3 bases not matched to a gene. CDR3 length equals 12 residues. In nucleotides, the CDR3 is TGTGCCAGCAGCGCCCAGGGGGTCGAGCAGTACTTC. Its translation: CASSAQGVEQYF.